The entry below describes one TCR beta chain. This entry comes from a study of blood T cell repertoires in COVID-19. At the level of the study: The study drew acute and convalescent COVID-19 samples from the United States, Italy and Spain. Nucleic acid was either cDNA or gDNA, and it came from T cells, B-cell-depleted T cells, or PBMCs.

Authors' methods: Reference gene primer amplification gave estimated nucleated cell counts. Generated by immunoSEQ multiplex PCR, the TCRdb table keeps only in-frame clones and is missing some. V and J calls and clone size are copied from that table; D and trimming were computed from the DNA. The sample shows roughly 66,000 clones, approximately 79% of them seen only once. The trim removed 5 bases at V and 9 bases at J, leaving 20 bases unmatched. This CDR3 is built from 18 residues. The V gene's germline CDR1 is MNHEY and CDR2 SMNVEV (reference sequence). This clonotype was obtained from a man in his fifties or sixties with acute or convalescent COVID-19. The sample consisted of peripheral blood. The genes are TRBV27 and TRBJ2-1; 9 nucleotides match TRBD2. The CDR3 loop is CASSPFPALRGGAGEQFF. For the CDR3, the DNA is TGTGCCAGCAGTCCTTTCCCCGCTTTACGCGGGGGGGCCGGTGAGCAGTTCTTC.